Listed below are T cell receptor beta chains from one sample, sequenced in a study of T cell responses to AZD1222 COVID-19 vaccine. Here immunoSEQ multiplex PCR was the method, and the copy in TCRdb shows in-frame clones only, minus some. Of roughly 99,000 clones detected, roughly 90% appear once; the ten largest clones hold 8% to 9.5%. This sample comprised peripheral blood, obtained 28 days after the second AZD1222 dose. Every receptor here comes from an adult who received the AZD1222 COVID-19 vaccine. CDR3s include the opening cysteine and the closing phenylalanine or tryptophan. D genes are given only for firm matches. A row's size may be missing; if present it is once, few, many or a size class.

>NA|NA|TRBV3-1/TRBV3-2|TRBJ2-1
CASSQGEGTYNEQFF
TGTGCCAGCAGCCAAGGGGAAGGAACGTACAATGAGCAGTTCTTC
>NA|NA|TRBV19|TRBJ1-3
CASRRDNSGNTIYF
TGTGCCAGTAGGCGGGACAACTCTGGAAACACCATATATTTT
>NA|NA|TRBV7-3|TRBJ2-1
CASSSYRVSYNEQFF
TGTGCCAGCAGCTCTTACAGGGTATCCTACAATGAGCAGTTCTTC
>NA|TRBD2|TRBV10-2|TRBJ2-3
CASSGGQSGGASTDTQYF
TGCGCCAGCAGTGGGGGTCAGAGCGGGGGGGCTAGCACAGATACGCAGTATTTT
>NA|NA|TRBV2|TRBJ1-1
CASSVLTGSFF
TGTGCCAGCAGTGTCTTAACAGGGTCTTTCTTT
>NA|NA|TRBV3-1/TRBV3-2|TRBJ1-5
CASSHVNSNQPQHF
TGTGCCAGCAGCCATGTAAATAGCAATCAGCCCCAGCATTTT
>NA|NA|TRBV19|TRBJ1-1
CASSIGGTPNTEAFF
TGTGCCAGTAGTATAGGGGGGACCCCGAACACTGAAGCTTTCTTT
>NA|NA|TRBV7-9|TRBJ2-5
CASSPGFETQYF
TGTGCCAGCAGTCCCGGCTTCGAGACCCAGTACTTC
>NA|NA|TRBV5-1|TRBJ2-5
CASSFWQGQETQYF
TGCGCCAGCAGCTTTTGGCAGGGCCAAGAGACCCAGTACTTC
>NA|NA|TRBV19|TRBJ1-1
CASSIEGLEAFF
TGTGCCAGTAGTATTGAGGGACTTGAAGCTTTCTTT
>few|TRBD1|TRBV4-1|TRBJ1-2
CASSLGQGVGYTF
TGCGCCAGCAGCCTCGGACAGGGAGTGGGCTACACCTTC
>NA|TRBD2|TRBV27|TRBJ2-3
CASSPLAGTSTDTQYF
TGTGCCAGCAGTCCTCTAGCGGGGACTAGCACAGATACGCAGTATTTT
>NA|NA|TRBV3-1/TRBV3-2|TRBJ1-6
CASSQDPGGASYNSPLHF
TGTGCCAGCAGCCAAGACCCGGGGGGGGCCTCCTATAATTCACCCCTCCACTTT
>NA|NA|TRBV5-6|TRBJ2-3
CASSRPGSRTKTDTQYF
TGTGCCAGCAGCCGCCCGGGTTCGCGAACAAAGACAGATACGCAGTATTTT
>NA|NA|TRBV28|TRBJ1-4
CATYLEKLFF
TGTGCCACCTATCTCGAAAAACTGTTTTTT
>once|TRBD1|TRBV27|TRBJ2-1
CASTHRDRGIPSSYNEQFF
TGTGCCAGCACTCACCGGGACAGGGGGATCCCCAGCTCCTACAATGAGCAGTTCTTC
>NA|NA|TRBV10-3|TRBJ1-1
CAISESVNTEAFF
TGTGCCATCAGTGAGTCGGTGAACACTGAAGCTTTCTTT